The entry below describes one T cell receptor beta chain. This entry is derived from a study of T cells in Graves' hyperthyroidism and ophthalmopathy. Germline CDR1 reads SGDLS; CDR2 reads YYNGEE. V lost 4 bases to trimming and J lost 7 bases; unmatched junction nucleotides: 13. The CDR3 is 15 amino acids. RNA transcripts gave rise to amplified TCR beta CDR3 regions. RT-PCR in the first round (using the HTBI primer set) targeted the TCR CDR3. A single record per CDR3 protein comes from TCRdb applying MiXCR to the multiplex PCR reads. This table has roughly 500,000 distinct CDR3 sequences, approximately 16% appearing once.

Sequenced: blood. The sequence was collected from a young woman with Graves' ophthalmopathy. The genes are TRBV9 and TRBJ2-7; TRBD2 aligns across 8 bases. CDR3 region: CASSPVAGSVGEQYF. The CDR3 nucleotides are TGTGCCAGCAGCCCCGTAGCGGGATCAGTTGGAGAGCAGTACTTC.